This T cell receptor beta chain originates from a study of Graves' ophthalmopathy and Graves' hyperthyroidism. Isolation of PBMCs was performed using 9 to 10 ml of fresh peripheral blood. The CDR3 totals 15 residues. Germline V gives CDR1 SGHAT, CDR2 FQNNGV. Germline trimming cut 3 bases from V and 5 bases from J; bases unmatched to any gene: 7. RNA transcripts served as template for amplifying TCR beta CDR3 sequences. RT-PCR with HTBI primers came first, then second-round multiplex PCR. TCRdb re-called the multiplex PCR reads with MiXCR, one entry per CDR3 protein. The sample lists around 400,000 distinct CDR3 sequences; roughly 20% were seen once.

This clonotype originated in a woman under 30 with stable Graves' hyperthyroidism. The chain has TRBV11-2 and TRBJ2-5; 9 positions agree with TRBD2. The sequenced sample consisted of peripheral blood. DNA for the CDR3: TGTGCCAGCAGCTTCTCAGGGACTAGCTTTGAGACCCAGTACTTC. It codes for CASSFSGTSFETQYF.